The rows below give T cell receptor beta chains drawn from one sample of a study of cytomegalovirus exposure and HLA in healthy donors. Using immunoSEQ multiplex PCR, the repertoire was profiled, and TCRdb retains in-frame clones only, with some absent. The repertoire holds some 98,000 clones, more than 70% seen once, with roughly 7.7% in the top ten. Sequenced input: PBMCs. All receptors derive from a female donor in good health and CMV-seronegative. Both conserved end residues are part of each CDR3. D genes are given only for firm matches. Expanded clones are given a class, and other clones once, few, many or no size at all.

V: TRBV6-1
D: NA
size: few
J: TRBJ1-1
CDR3: CASSESLWVGRGNTEAFF
DNA: TGTGCCAGCAGTGAGTCTCTGTGGGTGGGGAGAGGGAACACTGAAGCTTTCTTT

V: TRBV28
D: TRBD2
size: NA
J: TRBJ2-1
CDR3: CASPPGLAGVVPYNEQFF
DNA: TGTGCCAGTCCTCCGGGACTAGCGGGAGTAGTCCCCTACAATGAGCAGTTCTTC

V: TRBV4-1
D: NA
size: NA
J: TRBJ2-7
CDR3: CASSPRGVPYEQYF
DNA: TGCGCCAGCAGCCCTCGGGGAGTTCCCTACGAGCAGTACTTC

V: TRBV6-5
D: TRBD1
size: NA
J: TRBJ2-7
CDR3: CASSYRGQGPYEQYF
DNA: TGTGCCAGCAGTTACCGAGGACAGGGACCCTACGAGCAGTACTTC

V: TRBV7-8
D: TRBD1
size: NA
J: TRBJ1-2
CDR3: CASSFRDSAYGYTF
DNA: TGTGCCAGCAGCTTCCGGGACAGTGCCTATGGCTACACCTTC

V: TRBV5-4
D: NA
size: NA
J: TRBJ2-5
CDR3: CASSTGTSRTQETQYF
DNA: TGTGCCAGCAGTACCGGGACATCGAGGACCCAAGAGACCCAGTACTTC

V: TRBV15
D: NA
size: NA
J: TRBJ2-7
CDR3: CATSRLRYEQYF
DNA: TGTGCCACCAGCAGACTGCGCTACGAGCAGTACTTC

V: TRBV7-9
D: NA
size: once
J: TRBJ1-2
CDR3: CASSLAREENYGYTF
DNA: TGTGCCAGCAGCTTGGCACGGGAAGAGAACTATGGCTACACCTTC

V: TRBV7-9
D: NA
size: NA
J: TRBJ1-1
CDR3: CSSSSTDTEAFF
DNA: TGTTCCAGCAGTTCAACGGACACTGAAGCTTTCTTT

V: TRBV4-2
D: NA
size: NA
J: TRBJ2-7
CDR3: CASSQDPDSSYEQYF
DNA: TGTGCCAGCAGCCAAGATCCCGACAGTTCCTACGAGCAGTACTTC

V: TRBV6-1
D: TRBD2
size: few
J: TRBJ2-3
CDR3: CASSGGLATDTQYF
DNA: TGTGCCAGCAGTGGCGGACTAGCCACAGATACGCAGTATTTT

V: TRBV13
D: NA
size: NA
J: TRBJ2-1
CDR3: CASSLGGGDDEQFF
DNA: TGTGCCAGCAGCTTAGGGGGAGGTGACGATGAGCAGTTCTTC

V: TRBV6-5
D: NA
size: NA
J: TRBJ1-4
CDR3: CASSKLARKDEKLFF
DNA: TGTGCCAGCAGCAAGCTGGCGCGGAAGGATGAAAAACTGTTTTTT

V: TRBV2
D: TRBD1
size: NA
J: TRBJ2-7
CDR3: CASRERQGRTYEQYF
DNA: TGTGCCAGCAGGGAGAGACAGGGGCGAACCTACGAGCAGTACTTC

V: TRBV19
D: TRBD1
size: NA
J: TRBJ1-2
CDR3: CASIQLPGQGGYGYTF
DNA: TGTGCCAGTATCCAGTTACCGGGACAGGGCGGCTATGGCTACACCTTC

V: TRBV10-2
D: NA
size: NA
J: TRBJ1-3
CDR3: CASSESVPAAAGNTIYF
DNA: TGCGCCAGCAGTGAGTCAGTTCCGGCGGCGGCTGGAAACACCATATATTTT

V: TRBV27
D: TRBD2
size: NA
J: TRBJ2-3
CDR3: CASTQTSAHTDTQYF
DNA: TGTGCCAGCACCCAGACTAGCGCCCACACAGATACGCAGTATTTT

V: TRBV2
D: TRBD1
size: NA
J: TRBJ2-3
CDR3: CASRDPPRDRGDTQYF
DNA: TGTGCCAGCAGGGACCCACCCCGGGACAGGGGAGATACGCAGTATTTT

V: TRBV25-1
D: NA
size: few
J: TRBJ1-1
CDR3: CASSEFPGEGMNTEAFF
DNA: TGTGCCAGCAGTGAATTTCCAGGGGAAGGCATGAACACTGAAGCTTTCTTT

V: TRBV28
D: TRBD2
size: NA
J: TRBJ2-7
CDR3: CASSFTAGGYEQYF
DNA: TGTGCCAGCAGTTTCACAGCGGGGGGCTACGAGCAGTACTTC

V: TRBV7-2
D: NA
size: NA
J: TRBJ2-1
CDR3: CASSLAAGQVQFF
DNA: TGTGCCAGCAGCTTAGCCGCAGGGCAAGTTCAGTTCTTC

V: TRBV9
D: TRBD1
size: once
J: TRBJ1-4
CDR3: CASSVVDGQGSTNEKLFF
DNA: TGTGCCAGCAGCGTAGTCGATGGACAGGGTTCTACTAATGAAAAACTGTTTTTT

V: TRBV10-2
D: NA
size: NA
J: TRBJ1-6
CDR3: CASSEGQFNSPLHF
DNA: TGCGCCAGCAGTGAGGGACAGTTTAATTCACCCCTCCACTTT

V: TRBV5-4
D: TRBD1
size: few
J: TRBJ1-2
CDR3: CASRAARYQGDGYTF
DNA: TGTGCCAGCCGGGCAGCCCGGTACCAGGGGGACGGCTACACCTTC

V: TRBV19
D: NA
size: NA
J: TRBJ1-6
CDR3: CASNTRQNYNSPLHF
DNA: TGTGCCAGTAATACAAGACAGAACTATAATTCACCCCTCCACTTT

V: TRBV7-9
D: NA
size: once
J: TRBJ2-5
CDR3: CASSLGSRGSQETQYF
DNA: TGTGCCAGCAGCTTAGGGTCCAGGGGATCGCAAGAGACCCAGTACTTC

V: TRBV5-6
D: TRBD1
size: NA
J: TRBJ2-7
CDR3: CASSLVGTGTYEQYF
DNA: TGTGCCAGCAGCTTGGTGGGGACAGGGACCTACGAGCAGTACTTC

V: TRBV4-3
D: NA
size: few
J: TRBJ2-5
CDR3: CASSQTGSDLGETQYF
DNA: TGCGCCAGCAGCCAAACGGGATCAGACCTGGGAGAGACCCAGTACTTC

V: TRBV7-2
D: NA
size: NA
J: TRBJ2-7
CDR3: CASSPTLYEQYF
DNA: TGTGCCAGCAGCCCTACCCTTTACGAGCAGTACTTC

V: TRBV30
D: NA
size: NA
J: TRBJ1-5
CDR3: CAWSVGSNQPQHF
DNA: TGTGCCTGGAGTGTGGGCAGCAATCAGCCCCAGCATTTT

V: TRBV5-1
D: NA
size: NA
J: TRBJ1-4
CDR3: CASSMQGFANEKLFF
DNA: TGCGCCAGCAGCATGCAGGGGTTCGCTAATGAAAAACTGTTTTTT

V: TRBV7-9
D: NA
size: NA
J: TRBJ2-7
CDR3: CALRDNDSYEQYF
DNA: TGTGCCTTACGGGACAATGACTCCTACGAGCAGTACTTC

V: TRBV29-1
D: NA
size: NA
J: TRBJ1-1
CDR3: CSVETTQGTEAFF
DNA: TGCAGCGTTGAGACAACGCAGGGAACTGAAGCTTTCTTT

V: TRBV9
D: TRBD1
size: NA
J: TRBJ1-2
CDR3: CASSAGQQGNYGYTF
DNA: TGTGCCAGCAGCGCGGGTCAACAGGGGAACTATGGCTACACCTTC

V: TRBV4-1
D: NA
size: NA
J: TRBJ1-1
CDR3: CASSQDQGARTEAFF
DNA: TGCGCCAGCAGCCAAGATCAAGGGGCTCGCACTGAAGCTTTCTTT

V: TRBV7-2
D: NA
size: NA
J: TRBJ2-4
CDR3: CASSLEVSAHIQYF
DNA: TGTGCCAGCAGCTTAGAGGTTAGCGCCCACATTCAGTACTTC

V: TRBV28
D: TRBD1
size: NA
J: TRBJ2-7
CDR3: CASRSGTGYEQYF
DNA: TGTGCCAGCAGATCCGGGACAGGGTACGAGCAGTACTTC

V: TRBV28
D: NA
size: NA
J: TRBJ2-7
CDR3: CASSFGGAGAYEQYF
DNA: TGTGCCAGCAGTTTTGGGGGAGCGGGTGCCTACGAGCAGTACTTC

V: TRBV7-3
D: TRBD1
size: NA
J: TRBJ2-7
CDR3: CSSSPQGTGLNEQYF
DNA: TGTTCCAGCAGCCCACAAGGGACAGGGCTGAACGAGCAGTACTTC

V: TRBV27
D: NA
size: NA
J: TRBJ2-1
CDR3: CASSLLFGNEQFF
DNA: TGTGCCAGCAGTTTATTGTTCGGCAATGAGCAGTTCTTC

V: TRBV6-6
D: NA
size: NA
J: TRBJ2-7
CDR3: CASSYANYEQYF
DNA: TGTGCCAGCAGTTACGCGAACTACGAGCAGTACTTC

V: TRBV19
D: NA
size: NA
J: TRBJ2-1
CDR3: CASSLGWWDEQFF
DNA: TGTGCCAGTAGTCTCGGGTGGTGGGATGAGCAGTTCTTC

V: TRBV7-8
D: TRBD1
size: NA
J: TRBJ2-5
CDR3: CASSLGTGGWGTQYF
DNA: TGTGCCAGCAGCTTAGGGACAGGGGGCTGGGGGACCCAGTACTTC

V: TRBV27
D: NA
size: NA
J: TRBJ2-3
CDR3: CASSWDIGDTQYF
DNA: TGTGCCAGCAGTTGGGACATCGGAGATACGCAGTATTTT

V: TRBV15
D: TRBD1
size: NA
J: TRBJ1-2
CDR3: CATSRDRANYGYTF
DNA: TGTGCCACCAGCAGGGACAGGGCGAACTATGGCTACACCTTC

V: TRBV2
D: NA
size: NA
J: TRBJ2-7
CDR3: CASTEAGSWDYEQYF
DNA: TGTGCCAGCACCGAAGCCGGGAGTTGGGACTACGAGCAGTACTTC

V: TRBV6-5
D: TRBD1
size: NA
J: TRBJ1-2
CDR3: CASSSGQVKSYTF
DNA: TGTGCCAGCAGTTCCGGACAGGTTAAAAGCTACACCTTC

V: TRBV19
D: NA
size: NA
J: TRBJ1-2
CDR3: CASSSLTFPYGYTF
DNA: TGTGCCAGTAGTAGCTTGACATTTCCCTATGGCTACACCTTC

V: TRBV27
D: TRBD1
size: NA
J: TRBJ1-2
CDR3: CASSDRGYYGYTF
DNA: TGTGCCAGCAGTGACAGGGGCTACTATGGCTACACCTTC

V: TRBV6-1
D: TRBD1
size: NA
J: TRBJ1-2
CDR3: CASRTTGKFYGYTF
DNA: TGTGCCAGCAGAACGACAGGGAAATTCTATGGCTACACCTTC

V: TRBV5-1
D: TRBD2
size: once
J: TRBJ2-3
CDR3: CASSYRTSGRTDTQYF
DNA: TGCGCCAGCAGCTACCGGACTAGCGGGAGAACAGATACGCAGTATTTT

V: TRBV19
D: NA
size: NA
J: TRBJ1-3
CDR3: CASSIRGNTIYF
DNA: TGTGCCAGTAGTATTCGGGGAAACACCATATATTTT

V: TRBV7-9
D: TRBD1
size: NA
J: TRBJ2-7
CDR3: CASSFYRGQVSYEQYF
DNA: TGTGCCAGCAGCTTTTACAGGGGCCAGGTCTCCTACGAGCAGTACTTC

V: TRBV5-4
D: TRBD2
size: NA
J: TRBJ2-3
CDR3: CASSSYSGGEGTQYF
DNA: TGTGCCAGCAGCTCGTATTCTGGGGGGGAGGGAACGCAGTATTTT

V: TRBV10-3
D: TRBD2
size: NA
J: TRBJ2-3
CDR3: CAIRGTSLSTDTQYF
DNA: TGTGCCATCAGGGGGACTAGCCTTAGCACAGATACGCAGTATTTT

V: TRBV6-1
D: TRBD1
size: NA
J: TRBJ1-4
CDR3: CASDKGGADEKLFF
DNA: TGTGCCAGCGACAAAGGGGGCGCTGATGAAAAACTGTTTTTT